This is a list of T cell receptor beta chains from one sample in a study of glioma-infiltrating T cells. TCRdb processed the multiplex PCR reads anew with MiXCR; each CDR3 protein has one entry. The table lists 90,000 or so distinct CDR3 sequences, around 37% of them singletons, with more than 30% in the top ten. The sequencing sample was made of glioma tissue, nonneoplastic brain tissue, or PBMCs (not recorded which). These receptors came from a human donor with low-grade glioma or glioblastoma, undergoing nonglioma brain surgery, or in good health (not recorded which). Both conserved end residues are part of each CDR3. D genes are given only for firm matches.

>TRBV20-1|TRBJ2-7|.|11
CSAPRGYEQYF
>TRBV6-9|TRBJ2-1|TRBD2|16
CASSFGTSGSSVEQFF
>TRBV6-1|TRBJ2-3|.|16
CASSVLEGLPTDTQYF
>TRBV28|TRBJ1-3|.|14
CASRKGGAGNTIYF
>TRBV6-2/TRBV6-3|TRBJ2-1|TRBD2|12
CAGSQTSGREFF
>TRBV11-2|TRBJ1-1|.|12
CASSLKGTEAFF
>TRBV6-1|TRBJ2-7|TRBD2|14
CVSSTLAGGDEQYF
>TRBV2|TRBJ2-3|.|11
CASGILDTQYF
>TRBV20-1|TRBJ1-1|.|15
CSAQDPRHLNTEALF
>TRBV7-9|TRBJ2-1|TRBD2|15
CASSRSGSPYNEQFF
>TRBV3-1|TRBJ2-4|TRBD1|16
CASSQVPGQGLDIQYF
>TRBV5-4|TRBJ1-2|.|13
CARSPDGNYGYTF
>TRBV20-1|TRBJ2-3|.|11
CSAPRSDTQYF
>TRBV5-5|TRBJ2-2|TRBD2|14
CASSFGGDTGELFF
>TRBV5-1|TRBJ2-2|.|15
CASSLEPLYSGELFF
>TRBV15|TRBJ2-7|TRBD1|14
CATSTTRQGHEQYF
>TRBV6-2/TRBV6-3|TRBJ2-1|TRBD2|16
CASSLTEGGPNNEKFF
>TRBV5-1|TRBJ1-1|TRBD1|15
CASSGLTGGNTEASF
>TRBV28|TRBJ2-3|.|15
CASTDAMWGTDTQYF
>TRBV20-1|TRBJ2-2|TRBD2|15
CSARDRRGGAGELFF
>TRBV5-1|TRBJ2-1|.|14
CASSSPAGKAEQFF
>TRBV29-1|TRBJ2-1|.|11
CSVEYRDEQFF
>TRBV6-6|TRBJ2-7|.|18
CASSYFRLAGQRSYEQYF
>TRBV5-1|TRBJ1-1|.|15
CASSLARGMNTEAFF
>TRBV24-1|TRBJ2-3|TRBD2|16
CATSDPGLAGGDTQYF
>TRBV28|TRBJ2-2|TRBD1|15
CASSSDRGRSGELFF
>TRBV19|TRBJ1-1|.|11
CASMSYTEAFF
>TRBV18|TRBJ1-1|.|13
CASSPILNTEAFF
>TRBV6-1|TRBJ2-1|.|14
CAGAGPGSHNEQFF
>TRBV2|TRBJ2-1|TRBD2|17
CARRTGTSGGAHNEQFF
>TRBV6-1|TRBJ2-1|TRBD2|17
CASRTGTSGSSYNEQFF
>TRBV30|TRBJ1-5|.|14
CAWRDRGYNQPQHF
>TRBV30|TRBJ2-7|.|15
CAWTLPRLRPYEQYF
>TRBV3-1|TRBJ2-7|.|11
CASSVYYEQYF
>TRBV3-1|TRBJ2-1|TRBD2|15
CASSQIAGQYNEQFF
>TRBV29-1|TRBJ1-4|.|12
CSGSVGNEKLFF
>TRBV20-1|TRBJ1-3|.|16
CSARFPGTLSGNTIYF
>TRBV19|TRBJ2-7|.|13
CASSTGPVGEQYF
>TRBV19|TRBJ2-5|.|10
CASRTGTRAF
>TRBV7-8|TRBJ2-2|.|18
CASSSITGTAGVTGELFF
>TRBV2|TRBJ1-2|.|15
CASSESSAPSYGYTF
>TRBV5-4|TRBJ1-1|.|15
CASSLDAGVNTEAFF
>TRBV4-1|TRBJ2-1|TRBD1|12
CASSQGGQRRFF
>TRBV3-1|TRBJ1-1|.|13
CASSSPAPSEAFF
>TRBV6-6|TRBJ2-7|.|13
CDSSYGPPGDQYF
>TRBV12-3/TRBV12-4|TRBJ2-3|.|14
CASRLGGGIDTQYF
>TRBV24-1|TRBJ2-1|TRBD2|17
CATSDSLSGGAPNEQFF
>TRBV15|TRBJ2-3|.|15
CATSLGGSSTDTQYF
>TRBV24-1|TRBJ2-1|.|15
CATSARKSSYNEQFF
>TRBV7-2|TRBJ1-2|.|13
CASSLEQSYNYTF
>TRBV5-1|TRBJ2-3|.|15
CASSSGRRSTDTQYF
>TRBV5-4|TRBJ2-5|.|14
CASSFGGKGETQYF
>TRBV7-2|TRBJ1-1|.|21
CASSFYICSASKRGRDTEAFF